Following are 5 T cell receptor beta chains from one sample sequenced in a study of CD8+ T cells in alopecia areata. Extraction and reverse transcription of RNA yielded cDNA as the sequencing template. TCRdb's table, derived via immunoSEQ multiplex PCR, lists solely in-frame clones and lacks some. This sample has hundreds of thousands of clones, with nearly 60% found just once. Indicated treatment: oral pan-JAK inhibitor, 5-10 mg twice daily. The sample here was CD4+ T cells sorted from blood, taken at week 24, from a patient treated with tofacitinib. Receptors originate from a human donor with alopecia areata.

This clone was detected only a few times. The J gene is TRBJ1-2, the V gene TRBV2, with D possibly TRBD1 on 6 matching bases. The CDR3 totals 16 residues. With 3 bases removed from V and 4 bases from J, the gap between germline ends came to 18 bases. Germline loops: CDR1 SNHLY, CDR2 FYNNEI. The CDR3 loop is CASSERTGKRGYGYTF. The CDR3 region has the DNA TGTGCCAGCAGTGAGCGAACAGGGAAACGAGGCTATGGCTACACCTTC.

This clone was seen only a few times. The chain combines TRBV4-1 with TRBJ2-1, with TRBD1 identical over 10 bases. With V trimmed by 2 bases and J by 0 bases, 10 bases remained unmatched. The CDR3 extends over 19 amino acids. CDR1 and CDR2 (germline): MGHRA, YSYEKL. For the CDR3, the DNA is TGCGCCAGCAGCCAACCTACCGGGACAGGGGTTGGCTCCTACAATGAGCAGTTCTTC. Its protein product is CASSQPTGTGVGSYNEQFF.

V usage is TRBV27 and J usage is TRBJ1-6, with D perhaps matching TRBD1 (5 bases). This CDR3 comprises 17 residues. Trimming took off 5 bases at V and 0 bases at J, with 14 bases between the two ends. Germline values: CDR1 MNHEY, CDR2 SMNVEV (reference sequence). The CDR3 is CASSPRQSPSYNSPLHF. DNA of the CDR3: TGTGCCAGCAGTCCCCGACAGTCCCCCTCCTATAATTCACCCCTCCACTTT.

CDR3 sequence (DNA): TGTGCCAGCAGCCCGGGTCGCTACGAGCAGTACTTC. Translation gives CASSPGRYEQYF. The V and J genes are TRBV5-6 and TRBJ2-7; D is uncertain. Germline CDR1 SGHDT, CDR2 YYEEEE. This CDR3 has 12 residues. Trimming removed 4 bases at V and 3 bases at J, with 8 bases between.

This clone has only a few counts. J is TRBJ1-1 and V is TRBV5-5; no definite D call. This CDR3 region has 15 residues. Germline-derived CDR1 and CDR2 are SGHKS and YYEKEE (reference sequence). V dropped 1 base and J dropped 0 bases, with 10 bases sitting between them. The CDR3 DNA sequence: TGTGCCAGCAGCTTGTTCGTCAGCTTGAACACTGAAGCTTTCTTT. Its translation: CASSLFVSLNTEAFF.